Presented here are 28 T cell receptor beta chains from one specimen sequenced in a study of T cell responses to AZD1222 COVID-19 vaccine. Method: immunoSEQ multiplex PCR; TCRdb's copy keeps in-frame clones and lacks some. The data hold about 96,000 clones, with 85% to 90% observed a single time. Sequences were derived from peripheral blood, sampled on day 0 of AZD1222 vaccination. These receptors all come from an adult in good health.

The chain links TRBV9 to TRBJ1-3; D perhaps matches TRBD1 (6 bases). In germline, CDR1 is SGDLS, CDR2 YYNGEE. Trimming left V 3 bases short and J 2 bases short, with 15 bases between. The CDR3 has 16 residues. The CDR3 sequence: CASSAPPGDTGNTIYF. The CDR3 coding sequence is TGTGCCAGCAGCGCCCCGCCAGGGGATACTGGAAACACCATATATTTT.

V usage is TRBV19 and J usage is TRBJ1-5; D perhaps matches TRBD1 (6 bases). The CDR3 totals 18 residues. CDR1 is LNHDA and CDR2 is SQIVND in the germline V gene (reference sequence). The ends were cut back, 3 bases at V and 6 bases at J, with 24 bases in the middle. The CDR3 sequence: CASSMFRGARGYGQPQHF. The DNA for the CDR3 is TGTGCCAGTAGTATGTTTCGGGGGGCGAGGGGTTACGGTCAGCCCCAGCATTTT.

V gene TRBV6-5 combines with J gene TRBJ1-2; tentatively, D is TRBD1 (5 bases). Deletions cut 6 bases from V and 7 bases from J, with 18 bases between. The CDR3 is 14 amino acids. CDR1 and CDR2 (germline): MNHEY, SVGAGI. The CDR3: CASRIGGTEPGYTF. The CDR3 nucleotides are TGTGCCAGCAGGATTGGGGGGACGGAGCCTGGCTACACCTTC.

The J gene is TRBJ1-2, the V gene TRBV9; 10 nucleotides line up with TRBD1. The J segment lost 4 bases and the V segment lost 5 bases, leaving 2 bases of the junction unmatched. The CDR3 runs 13 residues. Germline V gene sequence: CDR1 SGDLS, CDR2 YYNGEE. Here the CDR3 reads CASRDRGGYGYTF. The CDR3 DNA follows: TGTGCCAGCAGGGACAGGGGGGGCTATGGCTACACCTTC. Filled out from reference TRBV9 and TRBJ1-2, the complete variable domain reads DSGVTQTPKHLITATGQRVTLRCSPRSGDLSVYWYQQSLDQGLQFLIQYYNGEERAKGNILERFSAQQFPDLHSELNLSSLELGDSALYFCASRDRGGYGYTFGSGTRLTVV.

This chain connects TRBV19 to TRBJ2-1, with 12 positions matching TRBD2. This CDR3 is built from 19 residues. Germline CDR1 and CDR2: LNHDA and SQIVND (reference sequence). With V trimmed by 4 bases and J by 3 bases, 13 bases remained unmatched. DNA of the CDR3: TGTGCCAGTAGTACCAAACAGACTAGCGGGAGTCTGTTCTACAATGAGCAGTTCTTC. Its translation is CASSTKQTSGSLFYNEQFF.

The chain links TRBV7-2 to TRBJ2-1; 9 nucleotides align to TRBD2. Trimming at V came to 7 bases and at J to 5 bases, leaving 6 bases not matched to a gene. The germline gives CDR1 SGHTA, CDR2 FQGNSA. CDR3 size: 14 residues. CDR3 sequence reads: CASKRTSDHNEQFF. The CDR3, as DNA: TGTGCCAGCAAGAGGACTAGCGACCACAATGAGCAGTTCTTC.

This rearrangement joins TRBV2 to TRBJ2-1; no clear D gene. The CDR3 has 13 amino acids. Germline assignment: CDR1 SNHLY and CDR2 FYNNEI. V was clipped by 6 bases and J by 6 bases, with 12 bases between them. CDR3 region: CASRAERCNEQFF. The DNA of the CDR3 is TGTGCCAGCAGGGCGGAGAGGTGCAATGAGCAGTTCTTC.

J is TRBJ2-7 and V is TRBV3-1 (or the pseudogene TRBV3-2); 9 bases map to TRBD2. Trimming removed 0 bases from V and 0 bases from J; junction bases left unmatched: 3. The CDR3 sequence is 16 residues long. Germline V lookup: CDR1 LGHDT, CDR2 YNNKEL (reference sequence). The CDR3 DNA follows: TGTGCCAGCAGCCAAGATCTAGCGGGATTCTCCTACGAGCAGTACTTC. This sequence encodes CASSQDLAGFSYEQYF.

This clone was recorded once. The V gene is TRBV28, the J gene TRBJ2-7, with 14 bases that match TRBD2. This CDR3 comprises 16 residues. V was clipped by 6 bases and J by 6 bases; unmatched bases: 10. Germline loops: CDR1 MDHEN, CDR2 SYDVKM. CDR3 bases: TGTGCCAGCAGCCCTCTGACTAGCGGGAGGGCGGGCGAGCAGTACTTC. Its translation: CASSPLTSGRAGEQYF.

The chain combines TRBV30 with TRBJ1-3; unclear D gene. CDR3 length: 12 residues. Germline CDR1 and CDR2: GTSNPN and SVGIG (reference sequence). The V end was cut by 4 bases, the J end by 1 base, with 5 bases between. The CDR3 DNA sequence: TGTGCCTGGAACTTATCTGGAAACACCATATATTTT. Its protein product is CAWNLSGNTIYF.

The chain combines TRBV18 with TRBJ2-2; TRBD1 aligns across 7 bases. V was pared by 3 bases and J by 3 bases, with 4 bases of the junction left unmatched. CDR3 length: 15 amino acids. Germline loops: CDR1 KGHSH, CDR2 LQKENI. The CDR3 loop reads CASSPLTGDTGELFF. In nucleotides, the CDR3 is TGTGCCAGCTCACCCCTAACAGGGGACACCGGGGAGCTGTTTTTT.

The V call is TRBV19, the J call TRBJ2-7; D is undetermined. The germline V gene encodes CDR1 LNHDA and CDR2 SQIVND (reference sequence). This CDR3 region has 12 residues. V was cut by 7 bases and J by 3 bases, with 10 bases left in between. CDR3 nucleotides: TGTGCCAGTATGTCGTCGGACTACGAGCAGTACTTC. This translates into CASMSSDYEQYF.

The chain employs TRBV9 and TRBJ2-7, with 11 bases aligning to TRBD2. The V gene end was trimmed by 2 bases and the J gene end by 7 bases; junction bases not matched to a gene: 5. The CDR3 is 14 amino acids. Per germline, CDR1 SGDLS and CDR2 YYNGEE. The CDR3: CASSVSGRAFEQYF. The CDR3 DNA reads as TGTGCCAGCAGCGTTAGCGGGAGGGCCTTTGAGCAGTACTTC.

In this sample, this clone turned up once. The V call is TRBV2, the J call TRBJ1-5; the D gene is possibly TRBD1 (6 bases). The length of the CDR3 is 15 residues. With 3 bases removed from V and 0 bases from J, the gap between germline ends came to 9 bases. The germline gives CDR1 SNHLY, CDR2 FYNNEI. The CDR3 DNA sequence: TGTGCCAGCAGTGATGGACAGCTTAGCAATCAGCCCCAGCATTTT. Translation gives CASSDGQLSNQPQHF.

The chain combines TRBV7-2 with TRBJ2-2; 9 nucleotides agree with TRBD1. The CDR3 runs 17 residues. V shed 6 bases and J 1 base; nucleotides not matched to a gene: 9. Germline V gives CDR1 SGHTA, CDR2 FQGNSA. In DNA, the CDR3 is TGTGCCAGCAGATTTAGTCCGGGACAGGGGAACACCGGGGAGCTGTTTTTT. Amino acid sequence: CASRFSPGQGNTGELFF.

This chain uses TRBV19 with TRBJ2-1, with 10 bases that match TRBD2. V gave up 10 bases and J gave up 7 bases; unmatched junction bases: 10. Germline values: CDR1 LNHDA, CDR2 SQIVND (reference sequence). The CDR3 has 14 residues. CDR3: CATSGTSDRNEQFF. In DNA form, the CDR3 reads TGTGCCACTTCCGGGACTAGCGATCGGAATGAGCAGTTCTTC.

This chain uses TRBV2 with TRBJ1-1; 7 nucleotides align to TRBD1. This CDR3 has 15 amino acids. The trim removed 4 bases at V and 1 base at J, leaving 6 bases unmatched. Germline CDR1 is SNHLY and CDR2 is FYNNEI. The DNA for the CDR3 is TGTGCCAGCAGTGTTCAGGGGGGGACGAACACTGAAGCTTTCTTT. Protein product: CASSVQGGTNTEAFF.

The rearrangement links TRBV4-3 to TRBJ2-1; unclear D gene. The CDR3 extends over 15 amino acids. Germline V lookup: CDR1 LGHNA, CDR2 YSLEER. The germline V and J ends were trimmed by 0 bases and 8 bases, with 14 bases remaining between them. CDR3 DNA sequence: TGCGCCAGCAGCCAAGAGTCAGCCAGGCGGCATGAGCAGTTCTTC. Translating gives CASSQESARRHEQFF.

The genes are TRBV5-6 and TRBJ1-6, with D hard to call. Trimming removed 0 bases from V and 6 bases from J, with 4 bases in between. The CDR3 contains 13 residues. Per germline, CDR1 SGHDT and CDR2 YYEEEE. CDR3 sequence: CASSLDVNSPLHF. CDR3 coding DNA: TGTGCCAGCAGCTTGGACGTTAATTCACCCCTCCACTTT. The entire variable domain, with the rest obtained from reference TRBV5-6 and TRBJ1-6, is as follows: DAGVTQSPTHLIKTRGQQVTLRCSPKSGHDTVSWYQQALGQGPQFIFQYYEEEERQRGNFPDRFSGHQFPNYSSELNVNALLLGDSALYLCASSLDVNSPLHFGNGTRLTVT.

The chain carries TRBV6-5 and TRBJ2-7; tentative D call: TRBD1 (6 bases). The germline gives CDR1 MNHEY, CDR2 SVGAGI. This CDR3 region has 12 residues. V was shortened by 6 bases and J by 2 bases, with 8 bases between the two germline ends. CDR3: CASRGTTYEQYF. The CDR3 DNA follows: TGTGCCAGCAGAGGGACAACCTACGAGCAGTACTTC.

The J gene is TRBJ2-7, the V gene TRBV5-1, with no clear D. The CDR3 has 11 residues. Trimming pared 5 bases from V and 5 bases from J, leaving 8 bases between. From germline, CDR1 is SGHRS and CDR2 YFSETQ. The CDR3 here is CASSPPNEQYF. The CDR3 region has the DNA TGCGCCAGCAGTCCCCCCAACGAGCAGTACTTC.

This chain connects TRBV19 to TRBJ1-5; possibly TRBD1 for D (6 bases). Deletions cut 7 bases from V and 0 bases from J, with 13 bases between. Germline V CDR1 and CDR2: LNHDA, SQIVND (reference sequence). This CDR3 contains 15 residues. The CDR3 sequence: CASTEGGYSNQPQHF. As DNA, the CDR3 is TGTGCCAGTACCGAGGGGGGATATAGCAATCAGCCCCAGCATTTT.

The chain links TRBV9 to TRBJ1-1; D not certain. This CDR3 is built from 14 residues. From germline, CDR1 is SGDLS and CDR2 YYNGEE. V dropped 4 bases and J dropped 4 bases, with 14 bases sitting between them. The chain's CDR3 is CASSPLRLATEAFF. CDR3 bases: TGTGCCAGCAGCCCTCTGAGGTTGGCCACTGAAGCTTTCTTT. Variable domain in full (rest from reference TRBV9 and TRBJ1-1): DSGVTQTPKHLITATGQRVTLRCSPRSGDLSVYWYQQSLDQGLQFLIQYYNGEERAKGNILERFSAQQFPDLHSELNLSSLELGDSALYFCASSPLRLATEAFFGQGTRLTVV.

This clone was observed a few times. The V and J genes are TRBV15 and TRBJ2-2; 7 positions agree with TRBD2. CDR1 and CDR2 (germline): LNHNV, YYDKDF (reference sequence). The CDR3 runs to 15 residues. Trimming cost V 8 bases and J 2 bases; bases outside gene matches: 8. The chain's CDR3 is CATGGGITNTGELFF. CDR3 nucleotides: TGTGCCACCGGGGGAGGGATAACCAACACCGGGGAGCTGTTTTTT.

The chain links TRBV10-2 to TRBJ2-7, with 7 bases lining up with TRBD1. Trimming cost V 5 bases and J 3 bases; bases outside gene matches: 4. Germline CDR1 and CDR2: WSHSY and SAAADI. The CDR3 consists of 13 residues. The CDR3 DNA follows: TGCGCCAGCAGTCTTGCAGGGGGCTACGAGCAGTACTTC. Its protein is CASSLAGGYEQYF.

CDR3 in DNA: TGTGCCAGTTCTAGCGGGTTGCGGGGAGATACGCAGTATTTT. The encoded protein is CASSSGLRGDTQYF. This chain uses TRBV5-4 with TRBJ2-3; 8 positions match TRBD2. The length of the CDR3 is 14 residues. Germline loops: CDR1 SGHNT, CDR2 YYREEE (reference sequence). The junction had 10 bases not matched to a gene; V was cut back by 8 bases and J by 5 bases.

The chain has TRBV7-2 and TRBJ2-3; TRBD1 matches at 9 bases. V shed 2 bases and J 4 bases; nucleotides not matched to a gene: 4. The CDR3 sequence is 15 residues long. Germline loops: CDR1 SGHTA, CDR2 FQGNSA. The CDR3, as DNA: TGTGCCAGCAGCTTAACGACAGGGGGGGCAGATACGCAGTATTTT. Its translation: CASSLTTGGADTQYF.

This chain joins TRBV27 and TRBJ2-5, with unresolved D. Germline loops: CDR1 MNHEY, CDR2 SMNVEV (reference sequence). V was pared by 0 bases and J by 0 bases, with 2 bases between. This CDR3 comprises 13 residues. This chain's CDR3 is CASSLSYQETQYF. The CDR3 region has the DNA TGTGCCAGCAGTTTATCGTACCAAGAGACCCAGTACTTC.